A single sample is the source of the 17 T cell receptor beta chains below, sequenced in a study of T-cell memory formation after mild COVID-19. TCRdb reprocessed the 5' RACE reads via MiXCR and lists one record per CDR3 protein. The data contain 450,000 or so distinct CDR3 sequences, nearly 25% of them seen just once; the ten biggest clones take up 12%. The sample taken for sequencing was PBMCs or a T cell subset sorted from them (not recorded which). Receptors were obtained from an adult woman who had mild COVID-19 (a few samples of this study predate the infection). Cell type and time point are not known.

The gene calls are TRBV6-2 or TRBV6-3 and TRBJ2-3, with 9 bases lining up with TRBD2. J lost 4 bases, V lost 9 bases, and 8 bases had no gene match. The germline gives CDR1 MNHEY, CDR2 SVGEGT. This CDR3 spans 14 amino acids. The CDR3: CASTGLAPPDTQYF. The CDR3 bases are TGTGCCAGTACGGGACTAGCTCCCCCAGATACGCAGTATTTT.

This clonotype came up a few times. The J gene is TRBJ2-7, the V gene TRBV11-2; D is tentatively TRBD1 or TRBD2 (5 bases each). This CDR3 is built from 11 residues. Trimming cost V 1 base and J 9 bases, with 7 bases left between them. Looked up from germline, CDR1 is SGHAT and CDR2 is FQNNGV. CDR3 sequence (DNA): TGTGCCAGCAGCTTAGGAGGGGCGCAGTACTTC. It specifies CASSLGGAQYF. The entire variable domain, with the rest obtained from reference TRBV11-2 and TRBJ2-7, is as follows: EAGVAQSPRYKIIEKRQSVAFWCNPISGHATLYWYQQILGQGPKLLIQFQNNGVVDDSQLPKDRFSAERLKGVDSTLKIQPAKLEDSAVYLCASSLGGAQYFGPGTRLTVT.

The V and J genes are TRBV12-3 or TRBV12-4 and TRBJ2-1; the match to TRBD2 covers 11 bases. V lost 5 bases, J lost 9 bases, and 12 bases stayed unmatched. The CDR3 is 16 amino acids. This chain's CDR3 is CASSPPGSGRASEQFF. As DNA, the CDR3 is TGTGCCAGCAGTCCACCGGGTAGCGGGAGGGCCAGTGAGCAGTTCTTC.

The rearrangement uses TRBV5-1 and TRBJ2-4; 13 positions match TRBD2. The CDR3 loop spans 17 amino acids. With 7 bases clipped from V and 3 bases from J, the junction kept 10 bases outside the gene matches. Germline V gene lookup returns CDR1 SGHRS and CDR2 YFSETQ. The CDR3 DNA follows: TGCGCCAGCGGACTAGCGGGAGAGGTTCGAGGCAAAAACATTCAGTACTTC. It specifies CASGLAGEVRGKNIQYF.

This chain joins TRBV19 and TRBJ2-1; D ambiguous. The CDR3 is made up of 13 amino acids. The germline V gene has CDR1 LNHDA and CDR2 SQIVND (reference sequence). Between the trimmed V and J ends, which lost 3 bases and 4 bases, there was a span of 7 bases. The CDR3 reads CASSIRAYNEQFF. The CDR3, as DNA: TGTGCCAGTAGTATTAGGGCTTACAATGAGCAGTTCTTC.

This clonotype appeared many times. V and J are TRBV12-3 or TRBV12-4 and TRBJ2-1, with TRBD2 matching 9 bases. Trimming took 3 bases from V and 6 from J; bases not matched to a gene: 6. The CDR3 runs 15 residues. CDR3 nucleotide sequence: TGTGCCAGCAGTTTGGGAGCGGGGGGCCGCAATGAGCAGTTCTTC. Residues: CASSLGAGGRNEQFF.

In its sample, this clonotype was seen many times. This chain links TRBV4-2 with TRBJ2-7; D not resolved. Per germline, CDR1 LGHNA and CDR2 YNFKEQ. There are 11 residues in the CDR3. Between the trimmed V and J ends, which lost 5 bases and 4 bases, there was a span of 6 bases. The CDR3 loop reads CASSTGYEQYF. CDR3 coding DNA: TGTGCCAGCAGCACTGGGTACGAGCAGTACTTC.

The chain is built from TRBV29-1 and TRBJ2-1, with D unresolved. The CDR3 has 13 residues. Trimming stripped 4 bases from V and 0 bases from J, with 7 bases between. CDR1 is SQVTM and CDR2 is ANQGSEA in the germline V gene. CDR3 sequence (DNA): TGCAGCGTTGGCCCGAGCTCCTACAATGAGCAGTTCTTC. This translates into CSVGPSSYNEQFF.

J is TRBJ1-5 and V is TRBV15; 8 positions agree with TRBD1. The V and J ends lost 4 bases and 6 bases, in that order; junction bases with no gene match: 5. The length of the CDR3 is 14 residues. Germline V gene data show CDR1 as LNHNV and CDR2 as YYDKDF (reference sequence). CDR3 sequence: CATSTRQGFQPQHF. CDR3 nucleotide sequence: TGTGCCACCAGCACGAGACAGGGGTTTCAGCCCCAGCATTTT. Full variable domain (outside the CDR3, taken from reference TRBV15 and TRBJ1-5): DAMVIQNPRYQVTQFGKPVTLSCSQTLNHNVMYWYQQKSSQAPKLLFHYYDKDFNNEADTPDNFQSRRPNTSFCFLDIRSPGLGDTAMYLCATSTRQGFQPQHFGDGTRLSIL.

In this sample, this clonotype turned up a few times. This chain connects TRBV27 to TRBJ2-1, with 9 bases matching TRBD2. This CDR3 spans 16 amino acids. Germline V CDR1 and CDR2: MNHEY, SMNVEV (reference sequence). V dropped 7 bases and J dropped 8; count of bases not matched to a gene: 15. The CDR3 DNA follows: TGTGCCAGCAACTCTGGCACGGCGGGAGGGTGGGATGAGCAGTTCTTC. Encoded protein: CASNSGTAGGWDEQFF.

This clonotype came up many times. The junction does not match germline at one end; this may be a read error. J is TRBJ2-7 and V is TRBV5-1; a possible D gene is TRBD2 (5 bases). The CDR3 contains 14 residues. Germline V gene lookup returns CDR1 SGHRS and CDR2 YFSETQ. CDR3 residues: CASSLVTGSYEQYF. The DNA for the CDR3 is TGTGCCAGCAGCTTAGTTACGGGATCCTACGAGCAGTACTTC. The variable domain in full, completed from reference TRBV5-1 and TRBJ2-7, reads KAGVTQTPRYLIKTRGQQVTLSCSPISGHRSVSWYQQTPGQGLQFLFEYFSETQRNKGNFPGRFSGRQFSNSRSEMNVSTLELGDSALYLCASSLVTGSYEQYFGPGTRLTVT.

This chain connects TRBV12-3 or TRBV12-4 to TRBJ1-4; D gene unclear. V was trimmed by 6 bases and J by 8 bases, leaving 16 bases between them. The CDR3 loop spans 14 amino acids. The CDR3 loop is CASSLRLVGEKLFF. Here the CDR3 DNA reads TGTGCCAGCAGCCTCAGACTTGTTGGGGAAAAACTGTTTTTT.

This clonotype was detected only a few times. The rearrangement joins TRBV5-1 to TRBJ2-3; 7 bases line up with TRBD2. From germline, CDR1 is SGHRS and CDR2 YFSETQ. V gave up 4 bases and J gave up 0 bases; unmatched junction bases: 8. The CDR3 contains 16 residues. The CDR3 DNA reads TGCGCCAGCAGCCCGAGGGAGGGGTACAGCACAGATACGCAGTATTTT. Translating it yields CASSPREGYSTDTQYF.

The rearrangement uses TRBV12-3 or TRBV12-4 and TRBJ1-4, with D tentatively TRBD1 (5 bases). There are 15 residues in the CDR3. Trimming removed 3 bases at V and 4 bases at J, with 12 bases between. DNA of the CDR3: TGTGCCAGCAGTTTTGGGGGATGGGATAATGAAAAACTGTTTTTT. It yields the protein CASSFGGWDNEKLFF.

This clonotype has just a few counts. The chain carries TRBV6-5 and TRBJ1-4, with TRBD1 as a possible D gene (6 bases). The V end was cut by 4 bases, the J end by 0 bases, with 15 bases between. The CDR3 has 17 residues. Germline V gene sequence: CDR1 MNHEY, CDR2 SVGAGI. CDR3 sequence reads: CASSSGRGFPTNEKLFF. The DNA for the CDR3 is TGTGCCAGCAGTTCGGGCAGGGGATTTCCAACTAATGAAAAACTGTTTTTT.

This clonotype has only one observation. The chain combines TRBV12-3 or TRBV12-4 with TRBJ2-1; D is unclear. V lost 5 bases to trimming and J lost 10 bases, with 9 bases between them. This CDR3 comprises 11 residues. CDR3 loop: CASSRSLEQFF. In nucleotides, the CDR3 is TGTGCCAGCAGTCGGTCGTTGGAGCAGTTCTTC.

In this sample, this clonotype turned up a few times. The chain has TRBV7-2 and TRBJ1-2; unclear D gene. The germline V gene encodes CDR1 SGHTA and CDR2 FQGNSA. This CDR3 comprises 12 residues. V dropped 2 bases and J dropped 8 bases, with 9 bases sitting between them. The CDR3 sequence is CASSLSLGGYTF. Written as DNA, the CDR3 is TGTGCCAGCAGCTTATCTCTCGGGGGCTACACCTTC.